The present entry profiles one TCR beta chain with its context. The antigen remains undetermined. This CDR3 is built from 11 residues. CDR1 is SQVTM and CDR2 is ANQGSEA in the germline V gene. Trimming pared 4 bases from V and 2 bases from J, leaving 6 bases between. This entry comes from a study of T-cell reconstitution after alpha-beta-depleted transplantation in children. Study-level findings and limits: It was reported that alpha-beta T cells came from several hundred expanded graft clones (about two months after transplant).

Researchers prepared the TCRbeta library using unique molecular identifiers, the study reports. Using its own MiXCR run on the PCR reads, TCRdb lists one record per CDR3 protein. This sample has about 440,000 distinct CDR3 sequences, with about 40% found just once. This material consisted of PBMCs, taken before TCRalphabeta/CD19-depleted stem cell transplant. This chain uses TRBV29-1 with TRBJ2-7; D gene uncertain. This clonotype was sampled from a girl aged 2 to 9 with aplastic anemia, due to receive a stem cell transplant. CDR3 sequence: CSVAATYEQYF. The DNA of the CDR3 is TGCAGCGTTGCTGCCACCTACGAGCAGTACTTC.